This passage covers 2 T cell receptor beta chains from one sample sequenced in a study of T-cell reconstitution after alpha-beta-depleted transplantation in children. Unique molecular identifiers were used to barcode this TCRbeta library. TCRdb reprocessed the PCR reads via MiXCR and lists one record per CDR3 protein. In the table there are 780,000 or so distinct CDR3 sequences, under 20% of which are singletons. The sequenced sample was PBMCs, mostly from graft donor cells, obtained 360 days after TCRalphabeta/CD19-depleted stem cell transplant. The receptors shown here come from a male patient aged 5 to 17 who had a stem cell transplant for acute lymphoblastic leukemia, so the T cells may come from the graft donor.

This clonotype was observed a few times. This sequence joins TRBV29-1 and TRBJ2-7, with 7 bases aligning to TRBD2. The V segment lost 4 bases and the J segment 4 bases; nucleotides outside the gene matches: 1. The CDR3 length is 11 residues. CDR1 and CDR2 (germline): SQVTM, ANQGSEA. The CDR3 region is CSVGEGYEQYF. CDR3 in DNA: TGCAGCGTTGGGGAGGGATACGAGCAGTACTTC.

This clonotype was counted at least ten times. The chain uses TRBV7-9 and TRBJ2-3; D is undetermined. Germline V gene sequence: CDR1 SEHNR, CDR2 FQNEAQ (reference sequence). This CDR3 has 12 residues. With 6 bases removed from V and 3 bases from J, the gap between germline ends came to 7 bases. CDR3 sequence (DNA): TGTGCCAGCAGACTTTCAACAGATACGCAGTATTTT. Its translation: CASRLSTDTQYF.